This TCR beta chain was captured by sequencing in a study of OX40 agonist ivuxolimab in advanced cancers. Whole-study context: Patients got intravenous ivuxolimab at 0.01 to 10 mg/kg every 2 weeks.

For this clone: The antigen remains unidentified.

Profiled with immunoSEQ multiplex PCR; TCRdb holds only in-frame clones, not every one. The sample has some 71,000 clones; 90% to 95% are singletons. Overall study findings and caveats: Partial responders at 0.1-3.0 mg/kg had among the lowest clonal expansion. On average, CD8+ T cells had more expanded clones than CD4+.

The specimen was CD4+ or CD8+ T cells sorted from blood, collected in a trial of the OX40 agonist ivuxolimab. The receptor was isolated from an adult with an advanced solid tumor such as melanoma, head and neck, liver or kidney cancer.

Here the CDR3 reads CASSPRDRDGYTF. CDR3 DNA sequence: TGTGCCAGTAGTCCACGGGACAGGGATGGCTACACCTTC. The chain recombines TRBV19 with TRBJ1-2, with 9 positions matching TRBD1. The CDR3 is made up of 13 amino acids. In germline, CDR1 is LNHDA, CDR2 SQIVND (reference sequence). J lost 6 bases, V lost 5 bases, and 4 bases had no gene match.